Below, 30 T cell receptor beta chains from the same sample are listed, as sequenced in a study of T cell changes during pregnancy in multiple sclerosis (dated by TCRdb to between 2017 and 2020). Receptor amplification or capture employed the immunoSEQ multiplex PCR assay. The source is immuneACCESS, and TCRdb retained only in-frame sequences with V and J called. Part of the clones is not carried over; for the studies checked, unresolved V genes explain less than half of this, and the remainder is unexplained. The sample yields about 57,000 clones; about 89% were counted once. Around 1.8% of the sample rests with the top ten. This material consisted of peripheral blood, taken after pregnancy. The receptors originated from a female donor with multiple sclerosis, enrolled in a pregnancy study.

The chain recombines TRBV30 with TRBJ1-2, with D possibly matching TRBD1 (6 bases). The CDR3 extends over 13 amino acids. Trimming shortened V by 3 bases and J by 8 bases, and 16 bases separated the two germline ends. CDR1 GTSNPN and CDR2 SVGIG come from the germline V gene (reference sequence). This chain's CDR3 is CAWRGAEGLGYTF. Written as DNA, the CDR3 is TGTGCCTGGAGGGGGGCTGAGGGGCTGGGCTACACCTTC. Variable domain in full (rest from reference TRBV30 and TRBJ1-2): SQTIHQWPATLVQPVGSPLSLECTVEGTSNPNLYWYRQAAGRGLQLLFYSVGIGQISSEVPQNLSASRPQDRQFILSSKKLLLSDSGFYLCAWRGAEGLGYTFGSGTRLTVV.

The chain carries TRBV7-8 and TRBJ1-1; 8 bases map to TRBD1. This CDR3 region has 13 residues. CDR1 and CDR2 (germline): SGHVS, FQNEAQ. V shed 6 bases, J shed 4 bases, and the junction held 4 bases outside the gene matches. The CDR3 protein is CASRGQGATEAFF. As DNA, the CDR3 is TGTGCCAGCAGAGGCCAGGGGGCCACTGAAGCTTTCTTT.

The chain couples TRBV2 to TRBJ2-7, with 11 bases fitting TRBD2. This CDR3 is 17 amino acids long. Germline CDR1 SNHLY, CDR2 FYNNEI. V lost 5 bases to trimming and J lost 0 bases; unmatched junction nucleotides: 9. The CDR3 reads CASSPLSSGGISYEQYF. As DNA, the CDR3 is TGTGCCAGCAGTCCACTCTCTAGCGGGGGGATCTCCTACGAGCAGTACTTC.

The chain carries TRBV5-6 and TRBJ1-1, with no clear D. CDR3 length: 12 amino acids. V was cut by 4 bases and J by 5 bases, with 9 bases left in between. The V gene's germline CDR1 is SGHDT and CDR2 YYEEEE. The CDR3: CASSQAPTEAFF. The CDR3 DNA reads as TGTGCCAGCAGCCAGGCCCCTACTGAAGCTTTCTTT.

This clone was seen once. J is TRBJ1-2 and V is TRBV20-1; D is undetermined. The ends were cut back, 8 bases at V and 8 bases at J, with 6 bases in the middle. The CDR3 spans 8 residues. The V gene's germline CDR1 is DFQATT and CDR2 SNEGSKA (reference sequence). The CDR3 sequence is CSTGGYTF. The CDR3 DNA is TGCAGTACCGGGGGCTACACCTTC.

The chain joins TRBV7-2 to TRBJ1-5; possible D gene TRBD1, 6 bases. V was pared by 5 bases and J by 2 bases, with 16 bases between. This CDR3 comprises 16 residues. Germline CDR1 reads SGHTA; CDR2 reads FQGNSA. The CDR3 sequence: CASSPLTGARNQPQHF. The CDR3 coding sequence is TGTGCCAGCAGCCCCCTGACAGGAGCCCGCAATCAGCCCCAGCATTTT. Using reference TRBV7-2 and TRBJ1-5 for the parts outside the CDR3, the full variable domain is GAGVSQSPSNKVTEKGKDVELRCDPISGHTALYWYRQSLGQGLEFLIYFQGNSAPDKSGLPSDRFSAERTGGSVSTLTIQRTQQEDSAVYLCASSPLTGARNQPQHFGDGTRLSIL.

This clone was seen only once. The rearrangement uses TRBV7-2 and TRBJ2-7; 8 bases are a match to TRBD1. This CDR3 comprises 15 residues. Germline trimming cut 4 bases from V and 3 bases from J; bases unmatched to any gene: 8. Per germline, CDR1 SGHTA and CDR2 FQGNSA. CDR3 nucleotides: TGTGCCAGCAGCTCGGTGGACAGGGCCATCTACGAGCAGTACTTC. It yields the protein CASSSVDRAIYEQYF.

The V gene is TRBV18, the J gene TRBJ2-2; TRBD1 agrees at 11 bases. CDR3 length: 16 residues. J lost 4 bases, V lost 0 bases, and 1 base had no gene match. Germline V gives CDR1 KGHSH, CDR2 LQKENI. The DNA of the CDR3 is TGTGCCAGCTCACCACCCGGGACAGGGGGCACCGGGGAGCTGTTTTTT. Translating gives CASSPPGTGGTGELFF.

This clone was observed once. The chain has TRBV14 and TRBJ1-2; D ambiguous. Trimming pared 0 bases from V and 5 bases from J, leaving 19 bases between. The germline V gene encodes CDR1 SGHDN and CDR2 FVKESK. The CDR3 totals 17 residues. This chain's CDR3 is CASSQENVQAGGYGYTF. CDR3 nucleotide sequence: TGTGCCAGCAGCCAAGAAAACGTCCAGGCGGGAGGGTATGGCTACACCTTC.

Note on this clone: The sample contains more than one DNA sequence encoding this CDR3. The V and J genes are TRBV7-2 and TRBJ2-1; TRBD2 matches 9 bases. V lost 3 bases, J lost 3 bases, and 6 bases stayed unmatched. The germline CDR1 and CDR2 sequences are SGHTA and FQGNSA. This CDR3 is built from 16 residues. The CDR3 bases are TGTGCCAGCAGCTTGGTCCGACTAGCGGTCTACAATGAGCAGTTCTTC. It yields the protein CASSLVRLAVYNEQFF.

The chain is built from TRBV9 and TRBJ2-2; D might be TRBD2 (5 bases). V lost 4 bases and J lost 0, with 10 bases in between. CDR1 and CDR2 (germline): SGDLS, YYNGEE. The CDR3 totals 15 residues. CDR3 in amino acids: CASSTSLSNTGELFF. The CDR3 DNA sequence: TGTGCCAGCAGCACTAGTCTATCGAACACCGGGGAGCTGTTTTTT.

This sequence joins TRBV7-2 and TRBJ1-1; no firm D call. The CDR3 consists of 15 residues. V lost 2 bases and J lost 3, with 13 bases in between. The V gene's germline CDR1 is SGHTA and CDR2 FQGNSA. The CDR3 loop reads CASSLRWSSHTEAFF. The CDR3, as DNA: TGTGCCAGCAGCTTAAGATGGAGCTCTCACACTGAAGCTTTCTTT.

The V call is TRBV7-3, the J call TRBJ1-6; D gene unclear. Germline V gene sequence: CDR1 SGHTA, CDR2 FQGTGA. Trimming took off 2 bases at V and 0 bases at J, with 17 bases between the two ends. The CDR3 is made up of 19 amino acids. The CDR3 DNA follows: TGTGCCAGCAGCTTACAAGACCCCGGGGTTAGCTCCTATAATTCACCCCTCCACTTT. Its protein product is CASSLQDPGVSSYNSPLHF. The entire variable domain, with the rest obtained from reference TRBV7-3 and TRBJ1-6, is as follows: GAGVSQTPSNKVTEKGKYVELRCDPISGHTALYWYRQSLGQGPEFLIYFQGTGAADDSGLPNDRFFAVRPEGSVSTLKIQRTERGDSAVYLCASSLQDPGVSSYNSPLHFGNGTRLTVT.

V gene TRBV4-1 combines with J gene TRBJ1-1; D possibly corresponds to TRBD1 (5 bases). From germline, CDR1 is MGHRA and CDR2 YSYEKL. Trimming removed 1 base at V and 5 bases at J, with 14 bases between. The CDR3 has 15 amino acids. The CDR3 sequence is CASSQGGGFWTEAFF. Here the CDR3 DNA reads TGCGCCAGCAGCCAAGGGGGGGGTTTTTGGACTGAAGCTTTCTTT.

On this clone itself: The identical CDR3 is also encoded by other nucleotide sequences in the sample. The V call is TRBV18, the J call TRBJ2-3; D perhaps matches TRBD2 (7 bases). Trimming shortened V by 1 base and J by 4 bases, and 9 bases separated the two germline ends. Germline CDR1 is KGHSH and CDR2 is LQKENI. This CDR3 spans 14 amino acids. CDR3 in DNA: TGTGCCAGCTCACCACGGGGGGGCCCAGATACGCAGTATTTT. It is translated as CASSPRGGPDTQYF.

V usage is TRBV6-5 and J usage is TRBJ1-2; unclear D gene. The CDR3 sequence is 14 residues long. V was clipped by 0 bases and J by 6 bases, with 11 bases between them. Germline V gene lookup returns CDR1 MNHEY and CDR2 SVGAGI. The CDR3 protein is CASSYSAQLDGYTF. The CDR3 nucleotides are TGTGCCAGCAGTTACTCAGCGCAGTTGGATGGCTACACCTTC.

The chain couples TRBV7-9 to TRBJ2-5; D ambiguous. This CDR3 is 16 amino acids long. V lost 2 bases to trimming and J lost 3 bases, with 16 bases between them. Germline values: CDR1 SEHNR, CDR2 FQNEAQ (reference sequence). In nucleotides, the CDR3 is TGTGCCAGCAGCTTATTGCTTCTACGGCGGAAAGAGACCCAGTACTTC. Its translation is CASSLLLLRRKETQYF.

The chain employs TRBV7-8 and TRBJ2-2; TRBD2 is a possible D gene (6 bases). Trimming took 10 bases from V and 6 from J, leaving 27 bases between them. Per germline, CDR1 SGHVS and CDR2 FQNEAQ. This CDR3 contains 17 residues. Written as DNA, the CDR3 is TGTGCCATCCTAGCGTTGGGACTGAAGGGTGGCGCCGGGGAGCTGTTTTTT. The encoded protein is CAILALGLKGGAGELFF.

The rearrangement joins TRBV9 to TRBJ2-3; perhaps TRBD2 as D (6 bases). The CDR3 spans 16 residues. Germline loops: CDR1 SGDLS, CDR2 YYNGEE. Trimming removed 0 bases from V and 2 bases from J, with 13 bases in between. CDR3 bases: TGTGCCAGCAGCGTAGGCTTTCGGGGGTCCACAGATACGCAGTATTTT. It encodes CASSVGFRGSTDTQYF.

V is TRBV19 and J is TRBJ1-2, with D uncertain. Germline loops: CDR1 LNHDA, CDR2 SQIVND (reference sequence). The CDR3 spans 12 residues. The V and J ends lost 5 bases and 6 bases respectively, with 10 bases between them. CDR3 DNA sequence: TGTGCCAGTAGTTTGTTACCGGATGGCTACACCTTC. The encoded protein is CASSLLPDGYTF.

The gene calls are TRBV9 and TRBJ1-1, with D perhaps TRBD1 (6 bases). Trimming removed 4 bases at V and 1 base at J, with 11 bases between. This CDR3 comprises 14 residues. Germline CDR1 SGDLS, CDR2 YYNGEE. In nucleotides, the CDR3 is TGTGCCAGCAGCCCGACGACAGGGAACACTGAAGCTTTCTTT. This sequence encodes CASSPTTGNTEAFF.

The V and J genes are TRBV20-1 and TRBJ2-7; D is uncertain. The V end lost 8 bases, the J end lost 6 bases, and 11 bases lay between the germline ends. Germline loops: CDR1 DFQATT, CDR2 SNEGSKA (reference sequence). The CDR3 is 10 residues long. The CDR3 DNA is TGCAGTCCCCTAAGAGTCGAGCAGTACTTC. Protein product: CSPLRVEQYF.

This chain joins TRBV30 and TRBJ1-4, with TRBD1 matching over 9 bases. Germline loops: CDR1 GTSNPN, CDR2 SVGIG (reference sequence). The CDR3 loop spans 14 amino acids. J lost 8 bases, V lost 2 bases, and 6 bases had no gene match. As DNA, the CDR3 is TGTGCCTGGAGTACAAAACAGGGGGCGGAAAAACTGTTTTTT. Translation: CAWSTKQGAEKLFF.

CDR3 DNA: TGCGCCAGCAGCTTGGCGACAGAATGGGGCTACACCTTC. As protein: CASSLATEWGYTF. V gene TRBV5-1 combines with J gene TRBJ1-2, with a tentative D call TRBD1 (5 bases). Germline-derived CDR1 and CDR2 are SGHRS and YFSETQ. The CDR3 sequence is 13 residues long. V was pared by 0 bases and J by 8 bases, with 11 bases between.

V is TRBV7-8 and J is TRBJ1-1, with D hard to call. CDR1 SGHVS and CDR2 FQNEAQ come from the germline V gene. Trimming stripped 5 bases from V and 0 bases from J, with 13 bases between. This CDR3 region has 15 residues. CDR3 in DNA: TGTGCCAGCAGCCGAGAGGGTGGTATGAACACTGAAGCTTTCTTT. Amino acids: CASSREGGMNTEAFF.

V gene TRBV29-1 combines with J gene TRBJ2-7; TRBD1 is a possible D gene (6 bases). Deletions cut 1 base from V and 2 bases from J, with 9 bases between. Germline V gene data show CDR1 as SQVTM and CDR2 as ANQGSEA. The CDR3 runs to 13 residues. The CDR3 DNA is TGCAGCGTTGAAGGAGGGGACACCTACGAGCAGTACTTC. Residues: CSVEGGDTYEQYF.

The chain combines TRBV5-1 with TRBJ2-1; 7 bases align to TRBD2. Germline V lookup: CDR1 SGHRS, CDR2 YFSETQ. The junction had 9 bases not matched to a gene; V was cut back by 4 bases and J by 2 bases. The CDR3 runs 16 residues. The CDR3 nucleotides are TGCGCCAGCAGCCGGGGGACTACCTCAACCTACAATGAGCAGTTCTTC. This gives the protein CASSRGTTSTYNEQFF.

The chain is built from TRBV7-9 and TRBJ2-7; TRBD2 is a possible D gene (5 bases). The CDR3 has 12 amino acids. V was cut by 3 bases and J by 7 bases, with 10 bases left in between. From germline, CDR1 is SEHNR and CDR2 FQNEAQ (reference sequence). CDR3 nucleotide sequence: TGTGCCAGCAGCTTCGATGGCGGGGAGCAGTACTTC. Translated: CASSFDGGEQYF.

This chain uses TRBV6-4 with TRBJ2-3; D gene unclear. CDR1 and CDR2 (germline): MRHNA, SNTAGT. Trimming stripped 2 bases from V and 2 bases from J, with 5 bases between. There are 13 residues in the CDR3. The DNA for the CDR3 is TGTGCCAGCAGTGACACACCCACAGATACGCAGTATTTT. This encodes CASSDTPTDTQYF.

This clone was recorded only once. The rearrangement uses TRBV11-2 and TRBJ2-1, with 8 positions matching TRBD2. V lost 9 bases to trimming and J lost 5 bases; unmatched junction nucleotides: 9. Germline V gives CDR1 SGHAT, CDR2 FQNNGV. The CDR3 runs 14 residues. The CDR3, as DNA: TGTGCCAGTGCCGGGACTAGGGGACACAATGAGCAGTTCTTC. Residues: CASAGTRGHNEQFF.